These T cell receptor beta chains were read from a single sample in a study of beta chain features in type 1 diabetes. Clones were sequenced by immunoSEQ multiplex PCR, and TCRdb holds only the in-frame ones, with some missing. The sample has 300,000 to 350,000 clones, roughly 21% seen once. Sequenced material: naive CD4+ T cells from blood. The receptors derive from a woman in her late teens or twenties in good health. Both conserved end residues are part of each CDR3. Each record gives: clone size, V gene, J gene, D gene, CDR3 DNA, CDR3 protein. The D gene is left open where the match is weak. Only some rows state a clone size, as once, few, many or a class for expanded clones.

clone size: NA
V gene: TRBV2
J gene: TRBJ2-1
D gene: TRBD2
CDR3 DNA: TGTGCCAGCAGTCAGCGGGGGGCCACGTACAATGAGCAGTTCTTC
CDR3 protein: CASSQRGATYNEQFF

clone size: few
V gene: TRBV5-1
J gene: TRBJ2-1
D gene: TRBD2
CDR3 DNA: TGCGCCAGCAGGCCTGCTAGCGGTGGCTCCTACAATGAGCAGTTCTTC
CDR3 protein: CASRPASGGSYNEQFF

clone size: few
V gene: TRBV5-4
J gene: TRBJ1-4
D gene: NA
CDR3 DNA: TGTGCCAGCAGCCAATCCTACCTAGGGAGCGTAAATGAAAAACTGTTTTTT
CDR3 protein: CASSQSYLGSVNEKLFF

clone size: NA
V gene: TRBV11-3
J gene: TRBJ2-1
D gene: NA
CDR3 DNA: TGTGCCAGCAGCCTACTACAGGGTGGTGAGCAGTTCTTC
CDR3 protein: CASSLLQGGEQFF

clone size: NA
V gene: TRBV18
J gene: TRBJ2-5
D gene: NA
CDR3 DNA: TGTGCCAGCTCACCACGGAGGGCAGACCAAGAGACCCAGTACTTC
CDR3 protein: CASSPRRADQETQYF

clone size: few
V gene: TRBV28
J gene: TRBJ1-2
D gene: NA
CDR3 DNA: TGTGCCAGCAGTGACAGCTATGGCTACACCTTC
CDR3 protein: CASSDSYGYTF

clone size: few
V gene: TRBV23-1
J gene: TRBJ2-2
D gene: NA
CDR3 DNA: TGCGCCAGCAGGCCGCGAGCGGACACCGGGGAGCTGTTTTTT
CDR3 protein: CASRPRADTGELFF

clone size: few
V gene: TRBV5-1
J gene: TRBJ1-1
D gene: TRBD1
CDR3 DNA: TGCGCCAGCAGCTTGACAGGGGCGAACACTGAAGCTTTCTTT
CDR3 protein: CASSLTGANTEAFF

clone size: NA
V gene: TRBV7-2
J gene: TRBJ2-3
D gene: TRBD2
CDR3 DNA: TGTGCCAGCAGCCCACGGACTAGCGGCTTCCCAGATACGCAGTATTTT
CDR3 protein: CASSPRTSGFPDTQYF

clone size: once
V gene: TRBV4-3
J gene: TRBJ2-7
D gene: NA
CDR3 DNA: TGCGCCAGCAGCCAAGATCGGGGAGCTCACTACGAGCAGTACTTC
CDR3 protein: CASSQDRGAHYEQYF

clone size: few
V gene: TRBV19
J gene: TRBJ2-1
D gene: TRBD2
CDR3 DNA: TGTGCCAGTAGTCTTCTTAGCGGGCCGCGATCCTACAATGAGCAGTTCTTC
CDR3 protein: CASSLLSGPRSYNEQFF

clone size: few
V gene: TRBV19
J gene: TRBJ1-2
D gene: TRBD1
CDR3 DNA: TGTGCCAGTAAGCGAAACAGGGGTAACTATGGCTACACCTTC
CDR3 protein: CASKRNRGNYGYTF

clone size: NA
V gene: TRBV19
J gene: TRBJ1-1
D gene: NA
CDR3 DNA: TGTGCCAGTAGTATAGGCCTCGCGGCAACTGAAGCTTTCTTT
CDR3 protein: CASSIGLAATEAFF

clone size: NA
V gene: TRBV28
J gene: TRBJ2-7
D gene: TRBD2
CDR3 DNA: TGTGCCAGCAGTTTAGGGCGGGAGGGTGAGCAGTACTTC
CDR3 protein: CASSLGREGEQYF

clone size: NA
V gene: TRBV5-1
J gene: TRBJ2-3
D gene: NA
CDR3 DNA: TGCGCCAGCAGCCCTGTTAGCACAGATACGCAGTATTTT
CDR3 protein: CASSPVSTDTQYF

clone size: few
V gene: TRBV29-1
J gene: TRBJ1-1
D gene: NA
CDR3 DNA: TGCAGCGTTATGGGTTCGGGTGAAGCTTTCTTT
CDR3 protein: CSVMGSGEAFF

clone size: few
V gene: TRBV5-1
J gene: TRBJ2-5
D gene: TRBD2
CDR3 DNA: TGCGCCAGCAGCCAGCGGAACGGGGGGGCGGAAGAGACCCAGTACTTC
CDR3 protein: CASSQRNGGAEETQYF

clone size: few
V gene: TRBV4-1
J gene: TRBJ2-5
D gene: NA
CDR3 DNA: TGCGCCAGCAGCCAAGAGGCAGGCGAAGAGACCCAGTACTTC
CDR3 protein: CASSQEAGEETQYF